The 9 T cell receptor beta chains given below trace back to one sample, sequenced in a study of cytomegalovirus exposure and HLA in healthy donors. Primers for the PCR totalled 60 Vbeta and 13 Jbeta. Sequencing used immunoSEQ multiplex PCR; TCRdb keeps in-frame clones, though not all of them. The data contain about 99,000 clones, approximately 79% of them singletons. Source material: PBMCs. The receptors were sampled from a man aged 60-69 years in good health and CMV-seropositive.

The V gene is TRBV9, the J gene TRBJ1-1; D ambiguous. Trimming cost V 0 bases and J 3 bases, with 12 bases left between them. Germline V lookup: CDR1 SGDLS, CDR2 YYNGEE. This CDR3 comprises 15 residues. As DNA, the CDR3 is TGTGCCAGCAGCGTAGGCCATGGCGGAGACACTGAAGCTTTCTTT. It is translated as CASSVGHGGDTEAFF.

Comments on this clone: Other DNA sequences in this specimen translate into the identical CDR3. CDR3 region: CASSQATGPNTEAFF. As DNA, the CDR3 is TGCGCCAGCAGCCAAGCCACAGGACCGAACACTGAAGCTTTCTTT. The chain recombines TRBV4-1 with TRBJ1-1; D possibly corresponds to TRBD1 (5 bases). The CDR3 is made up of 15 amino acids. The V gene lost 1 base and the J gene lost 1 base, with 10 bases spanning the gap. CDR1 and CDR2 (germline): MGHRA, YSYEKL.

The chain carries TRBV7-2 and TRBJ2-7, with 10 bases lining up with TRBD2. V lost 3 bases, J lost 5 bases, and 13 bases stayed unmatched. The CDR3 has 17 amino acids. Germline loops: CDR1 SGHTA, CDR2 FQGNSA. The CDR3 DNA follows: TGTGCCAGCAGCTTCCTTCCTAGCGGGGGACGCACCGACGAGCAGTACTTC. This sequence encodes CASSFLPSGGRTDEQYF.

The rearrangement joins TRBV11-2 to TRBJ2-5, with TRBD1 identical over 9 bases. CDR3 length: 14 amino acids. Germline V gene sequence: CDR1 SGHAT, CDR2 FQNNGV. Losses at the gene ends were 3 bases for V and 3 bases for J; bases not matched to a gene: 2. The CDR3, as DNA: TGTGCCAGCAGCTTGGACAGGGGTAAAGAGACCCAGTACTTC. Its translation is CASSLDRGKETQYF.

This chain uses TRBV10-2 with TRBJ2-1, with D possibly matching TRBD1 (6 bases). This CDR3 has 15 amino acids. V lost 2 bases and J 0 bases, leaving 8 bases between the germline ends. Per the germline V gene, CDR1 is WSHSY and CDR2 is SAAADI. The CDR3 reads CASSEDRSSYNEQFF. The CDR3 bases are TGCGCCAGCAGTGAGGACAGGAGCTCCTACAATGAGCAGTTCTTC.

Concerning this clone: The CDR3 does not end in the conserved phenylalanine or tryptophan, so this is likely a read error. This chain links TRBV4-1 with TRBJ1-1, with a weak D call TRBD1 (6 bases). The CDR3 is 13 residues long. The germline CDR1 and CDR2 sequences are MGHRA and YSYEKL. The ends were cut back, 4 bases at V and 1 base at J, with 7 bases in the middle. The DNA for the CDR3 is TGCGCCAGCAGCCTGGACAGGAACACTGAAGCTTTCTCT. This gives the protein CASSLDRNTEAFS.

The CDR3 protein is CASSSPGPGEETQYF. The CDR3 region has the DNA TGTGCCAGCAGCTCACCGGGCCCCGGGGAGGAGACCCAGTACTTC. The chain couples TRBV5-4 to TRBJ2-5; a possible D gene is TRBD2 (5 bases). CDR1 and CDR2 from the germline V gene are SGHNT and YYREEE (reference sequence). The CDR3 runs to 15 residues. Trimming shortened V by 3 bases and J by 5 bases, and 17 bases separated the two germline ends.

V is TRBV19 and J is TRBJ1-5; 7 bases match TRBD1. The CDR3 has 14 residues. Looked up from germline, CDR1 is LNHDA and CDR2 is SQIVND (reference sequence). With 8 bases clipped from V and 7 bases from J, the junction kept 11 bases outside the gene matches. Here the CDR3 DNA reads TGTGCCAGTTCCCGACAGGGCGGACGGCAGCCCCAGCATTTT. Residues: CASSRQGGRQPQHF. The full variable domain, rest sourced from reference TRBV19 and TRBJ1-5, is DGGITQSPKYLFRKEGQNVTLSCEQNLNHDAMYWYRQDPGQGLRLIYYSQIVNDFQKGDIAEGYSVSREKKESFPLTVTSAQKNPTAFYLCASSRQGGRQPQHFGDGTRLSIL.

The chain has TRBV5-4 and TRBJ1-5; D is possibly TRBD1 (5 bases). CDR3 length: 16 residues. V was pared by 3 bases and J by 0 bases, with 13 bases between. The germline gives CDR1 SGHNT, CDR2 YYREEE (reference sequence). The CDR3 is CASSSQGANSNQPQHF. CDR3 nucleotides: TGTGCCAGCAGCTCGCAGGGTGCTAATAGCAATCAGCCCCAGCATTTT.